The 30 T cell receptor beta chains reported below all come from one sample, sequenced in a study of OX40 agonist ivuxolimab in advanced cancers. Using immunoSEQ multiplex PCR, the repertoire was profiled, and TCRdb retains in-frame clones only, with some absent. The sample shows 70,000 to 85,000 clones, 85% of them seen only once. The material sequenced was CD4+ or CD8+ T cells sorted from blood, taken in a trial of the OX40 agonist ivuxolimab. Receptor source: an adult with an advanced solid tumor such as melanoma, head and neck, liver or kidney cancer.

The CDR3 sequence: CASRSMMRGNSPLHF. The CDR3 nucleotides read TGTGCCAGCCGATCGATGATGCGGGGCAATTCACCCCTCCACTTT. The chain recombines TRBV28 with TRBJ1-6; D perhaps matches TRBD1 (5 bases). The CDR3 length is 15 residues. Trimming left V 8 bases short and J 7 bases short, with 18 bases between. CDR1 is MDHEN and CDR2 is SYDVKM in the germline V gene.

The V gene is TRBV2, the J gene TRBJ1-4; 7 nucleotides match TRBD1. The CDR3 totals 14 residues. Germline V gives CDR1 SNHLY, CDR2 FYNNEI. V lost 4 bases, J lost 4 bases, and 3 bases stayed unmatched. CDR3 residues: CASSAGQLNEKLFF. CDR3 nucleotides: TGTGCCAGCAGTGCGGGACAGCTTAATGAAAAACTGTTTTTT.

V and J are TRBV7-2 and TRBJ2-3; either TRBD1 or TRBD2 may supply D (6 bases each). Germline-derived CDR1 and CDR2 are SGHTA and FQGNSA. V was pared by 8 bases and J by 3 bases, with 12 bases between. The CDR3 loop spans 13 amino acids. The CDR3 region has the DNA TGTGCCAGCTCGAGGGGGGTAACAGATACGCAGTATTTT. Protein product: CASSRGVTDTQYF. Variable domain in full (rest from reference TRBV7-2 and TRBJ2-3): GAGVSQSPSNKVTEKGKDVELRCDPISGHTALYWYRQSLGQGLEFLIYFQGNSAPDKSGLPSDRFSAERTGGSVSTLTIQRTQQEDSAVYLCASSRGVTDTQYFGPGTRLTVL.

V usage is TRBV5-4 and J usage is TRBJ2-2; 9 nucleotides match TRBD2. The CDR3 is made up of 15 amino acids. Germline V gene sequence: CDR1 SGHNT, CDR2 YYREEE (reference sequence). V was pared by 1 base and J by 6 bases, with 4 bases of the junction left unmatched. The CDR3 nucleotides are TGTGCCAGCAGCTTGCTGCAGCGGGAGGCCGGGGAGCTGTTTTTT. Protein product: CASSLLQREAGELFF.

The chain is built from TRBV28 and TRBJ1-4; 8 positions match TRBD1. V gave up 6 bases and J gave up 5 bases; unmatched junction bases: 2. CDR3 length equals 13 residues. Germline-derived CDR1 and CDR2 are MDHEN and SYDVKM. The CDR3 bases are TGTGCCAGCAGAGACAGGGGAAATGAAAAACTGTTTTTT. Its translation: CASRDRGNEKLFF.

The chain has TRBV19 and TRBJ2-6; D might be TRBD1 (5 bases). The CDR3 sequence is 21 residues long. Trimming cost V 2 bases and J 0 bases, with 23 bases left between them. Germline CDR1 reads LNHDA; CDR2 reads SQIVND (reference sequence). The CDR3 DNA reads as TGTGCCAGTAGTATACCCCGCGCGGACATCCGTACCCCCTCTGGGGCCAACGTCCTGACTTTC. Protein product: CASSIPRADIRTPSGANVLTF.

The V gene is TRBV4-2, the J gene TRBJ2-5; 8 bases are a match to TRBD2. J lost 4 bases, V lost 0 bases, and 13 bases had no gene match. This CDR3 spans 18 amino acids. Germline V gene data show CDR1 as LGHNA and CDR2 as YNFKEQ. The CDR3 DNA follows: TGTGCCAGCAGCCAAGATTTACGGGGGGGCCTTGTACTAGAGACCCAGTACTTC. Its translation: CASSQDLRGGLVLETQYF.

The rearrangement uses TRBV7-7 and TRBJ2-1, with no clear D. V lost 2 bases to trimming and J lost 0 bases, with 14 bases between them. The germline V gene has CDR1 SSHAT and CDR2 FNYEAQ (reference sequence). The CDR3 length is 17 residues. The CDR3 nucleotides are TGTGCCAGCAGCTTAACCTCGGCCGTCAGCTCCTACAATGAGCAGTTCTTC. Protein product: CASSLTSAVSSYNEQFF.

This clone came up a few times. In DNA, the CDR3 is TGTGCCAGCAGCTTAGAACCTTCAACCGGGGAGCTGTTTTTT. The encoded protein is CASSLEPSTGELFF. The chain joins TRBV11-2 to TRBJ2-2; no clear D. Germline assignment: CDR1 SGHAT and CDR2 FQNNGV. V lost 0 bases to trimming and J lost 5 bases, with 7 bases between them. The CDR3 has 14 residues.

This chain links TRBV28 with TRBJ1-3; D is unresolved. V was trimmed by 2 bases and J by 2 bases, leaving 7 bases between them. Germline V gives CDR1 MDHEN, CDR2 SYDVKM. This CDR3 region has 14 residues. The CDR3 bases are TGTGCCAGCAGTTTAGGAGGGACTGGAAACACCATATATTTT. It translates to CASSLGGTGNTIYF.

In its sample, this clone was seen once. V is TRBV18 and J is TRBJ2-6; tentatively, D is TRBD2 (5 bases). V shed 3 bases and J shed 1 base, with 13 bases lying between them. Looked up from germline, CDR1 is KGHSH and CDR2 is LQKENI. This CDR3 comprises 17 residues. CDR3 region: CASSPSDGISGANVLTF. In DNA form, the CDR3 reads TGTGCCAGCTCACCTAGTGACGGGATATCTGGGGCCAACGTCCTGACTTTC.

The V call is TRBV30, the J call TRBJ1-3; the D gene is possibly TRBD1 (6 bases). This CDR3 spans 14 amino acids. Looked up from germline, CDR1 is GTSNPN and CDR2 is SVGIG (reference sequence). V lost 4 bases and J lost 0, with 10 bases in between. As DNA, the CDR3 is TGTGCCTGGACCACAGGGCTCTCTGGAAACACCATATATTTT. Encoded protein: CAWTTGLSGNTIYF.

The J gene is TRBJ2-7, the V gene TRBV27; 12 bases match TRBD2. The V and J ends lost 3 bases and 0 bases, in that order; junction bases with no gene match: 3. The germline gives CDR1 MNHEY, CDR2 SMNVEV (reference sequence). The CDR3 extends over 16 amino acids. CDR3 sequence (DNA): TGTGCCAGCAGTTTTGCGACTAGCGGGAGCTCCTACGAGCAGTACTTC. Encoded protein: CASSFATSGSSYEQYF.

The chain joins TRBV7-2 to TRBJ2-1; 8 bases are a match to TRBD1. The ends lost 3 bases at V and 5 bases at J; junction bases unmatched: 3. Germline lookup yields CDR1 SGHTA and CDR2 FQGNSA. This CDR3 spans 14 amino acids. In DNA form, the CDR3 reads TGTGCCAGCAGCTTTACAGGGGGAAACAATGAGCAGTTCTTC. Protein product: CASSFTGGNNEQFF.

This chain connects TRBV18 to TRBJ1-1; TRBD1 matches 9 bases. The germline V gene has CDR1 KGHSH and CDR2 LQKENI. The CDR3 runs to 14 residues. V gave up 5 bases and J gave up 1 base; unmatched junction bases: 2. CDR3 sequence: CASSGTGQNTEAFF. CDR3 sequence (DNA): TGTGCCAGCTCAGGGACAGGGCAGAACACTGAAGCTTTCTTT.

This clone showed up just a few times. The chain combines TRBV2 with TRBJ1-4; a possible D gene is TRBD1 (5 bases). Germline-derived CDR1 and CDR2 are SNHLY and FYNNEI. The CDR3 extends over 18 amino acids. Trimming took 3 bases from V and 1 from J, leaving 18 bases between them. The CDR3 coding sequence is TGTGCCAGCAGTGACACCCCCCTCGGGGGGGGAACTAATGAAAAACTGTTTTTT. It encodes CASSDTPLGGGTNEKLFF.

The CDR3 DNA follows: TGTGCCAGCAGTAAAAATCGGGGGGTGTATAGCAATCAGCCCCAGCATTTT. Translating it yields CASSKNRGVYSNQPQHF. The V gene is TRBV27, the J gene TRBJ1-5, with a tentative D call TRBD1 (5 bases). This CDR3 spans 17 amino acids. Trimming removed 5 bases at V and 0 bases at J, with 17 bases between. Germline V CDR1 and CDR2: MNHEY, SMNVEV (reference sequence).

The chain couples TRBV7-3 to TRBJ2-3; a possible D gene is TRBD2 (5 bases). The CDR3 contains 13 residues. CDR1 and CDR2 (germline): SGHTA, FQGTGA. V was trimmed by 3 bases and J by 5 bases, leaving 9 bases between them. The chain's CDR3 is CASSFPGGDTQYF. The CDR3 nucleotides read TGTGCCAGCAGCTTCCCAGGAGGAGATACGCAGTATTTT.

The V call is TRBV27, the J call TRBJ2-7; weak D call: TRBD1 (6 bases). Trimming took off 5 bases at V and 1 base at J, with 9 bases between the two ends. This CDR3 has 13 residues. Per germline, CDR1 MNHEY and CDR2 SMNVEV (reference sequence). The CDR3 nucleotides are TGTGCCAGCAGTCCGGGACAATCCTACGAGCAGTACTTC. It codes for CASSPGQSYEQYF.

The CDR3 coding sequence is TGTGCCAGCAGATCGACTAGGAATGAGCAGTTCTTC. This sequence encodes CASRSTRNEQFF. The chain recombines TRBV28 with TRBJ2-1, with D possibly TRBD2 on 6 matching bases. This CDR3 spans 12 amino acids. V lost 6 bases, J lost 7 bases, and 10 bases lay in between. Per germline, CDR1 MDHEN and CDR2 SYDVKM.

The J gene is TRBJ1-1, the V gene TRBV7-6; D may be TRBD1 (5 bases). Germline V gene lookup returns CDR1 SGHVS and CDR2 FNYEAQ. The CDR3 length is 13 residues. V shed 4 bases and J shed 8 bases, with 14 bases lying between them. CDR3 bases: TGTGCCAGCAGCTACCGGGGGTCAGGAGAAGCTTTCTTT. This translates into CASSYRGSGEAFF.

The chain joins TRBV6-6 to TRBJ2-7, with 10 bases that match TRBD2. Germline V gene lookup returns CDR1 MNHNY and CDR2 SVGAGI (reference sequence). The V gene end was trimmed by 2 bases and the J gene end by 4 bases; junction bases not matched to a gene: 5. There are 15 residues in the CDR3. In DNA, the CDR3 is TGTGCCAGCAGTTACAGGGCTAGCGGGAGTTACGAGCAGTACTTC. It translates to CASSYRASGSYEQYF.

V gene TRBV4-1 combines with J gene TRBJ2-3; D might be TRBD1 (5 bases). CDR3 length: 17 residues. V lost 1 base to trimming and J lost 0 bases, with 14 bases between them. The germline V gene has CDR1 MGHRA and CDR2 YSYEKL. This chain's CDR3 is CASSQGEGVKSTDTQYF. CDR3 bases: TGCGCCAGCAGCCAAGGCGAAGGGGTCAAAAGCACAGATACGCAGTATTTT.

The CDR3: CASSLGQGVGNTEAFF. The CDR3 DNA reads as TGTGCCAGCAGCTTGGGGCAGGGAGTCGGGAACACTGAAGCTTTCTTT. The rearrangement links TRBV5-8 to TRBJ1-1; the D gene is possibly TRBD1 (5 bases). The CDR3 runs 16 residues. Germline CDR1 is SGHTS and CDR2 is YDEGEE. Trimming took 0 bases from V and 1 from J, leaving 13 bases between them.

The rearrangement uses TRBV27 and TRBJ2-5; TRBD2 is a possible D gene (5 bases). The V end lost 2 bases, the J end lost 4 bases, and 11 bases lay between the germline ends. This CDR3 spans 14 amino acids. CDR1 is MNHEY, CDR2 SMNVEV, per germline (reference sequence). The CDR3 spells CASSLTIRGETQYF. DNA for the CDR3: TGTGCCAGCAGTTTAACTATCCGGGGAGAGACCCAGTACTTC.

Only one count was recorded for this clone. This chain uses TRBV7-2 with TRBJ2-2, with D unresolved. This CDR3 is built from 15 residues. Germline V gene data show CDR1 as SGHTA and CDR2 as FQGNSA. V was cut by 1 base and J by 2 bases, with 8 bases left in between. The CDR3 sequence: CASSLGLGNTGELFF. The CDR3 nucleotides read TGTGCCAGCAGCTTAGGGCTAGGCAACACCGGGGAGCTGTTTTTT.

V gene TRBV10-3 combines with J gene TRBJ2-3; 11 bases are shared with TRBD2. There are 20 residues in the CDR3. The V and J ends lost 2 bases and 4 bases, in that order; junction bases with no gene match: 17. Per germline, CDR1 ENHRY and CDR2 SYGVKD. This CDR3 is CAISEQPTSRVAGGADTQYF. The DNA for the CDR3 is TGTGCCATCAGTGAGCAGCCCACCTCTCGGGTAGCGGGGGGGGCAGATACGCAGTATTTT.

As DNA, the CDR3 is TGTGCCAGCAGCTTTACCCCCGGGACAGGTTTTAATTCACCCCTCCACTTT. This gives the protein CASSFTPGTGFNSPLHF. The chain employs TRBV7-2 and TRBJ1-6, with 8 nucleotides matching TRBD1. The CDR3 is 17 residues long. Germline V gene data show CDR1 as SGHTA and CDR2 as FQGNSA. V was pared by 3 bases and J by 6 bases, with 10 bases of the junction left unmatched.

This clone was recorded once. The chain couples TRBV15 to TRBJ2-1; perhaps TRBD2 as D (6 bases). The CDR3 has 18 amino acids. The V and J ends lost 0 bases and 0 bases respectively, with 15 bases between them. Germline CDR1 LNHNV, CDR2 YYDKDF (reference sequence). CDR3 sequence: CATSRDGGSISSYNEQFF. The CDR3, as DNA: TGTGCCACCAGCAGAGATGGGGGGTCCATAAGCTCCTACAATGAGCAGTTCTTC.

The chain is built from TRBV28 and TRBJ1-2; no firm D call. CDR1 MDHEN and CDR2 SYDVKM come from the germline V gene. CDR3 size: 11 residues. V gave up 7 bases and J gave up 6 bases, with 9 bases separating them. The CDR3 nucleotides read TGTGCCAGCAAGGTTTGGGATGGCTACACCTTC. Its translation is CASKVWDGYTF.